This T cell receptor (beta chain) was sequenced in a study of blood T cells in healthy people across ages. CDR3 length: 13 residues. The V end was cut by 11 bases, the J end by 1 base, with 12 bases between. Germline lookup yields CDR1 ENHRY and CDR2 SYGVKD. Researchers isolated at least 7 million PBMCs per sample. Using a J-beta primer mix together with a sample-barcoded 5' primer, a second PCR was run for roughly 7 to 11 cycles. Using its own MiXCR run on the 5' RACE reads, TCRdb lists one record per CDR3 protein. The sample carries about 1.5 million distinct CDR3 sequences, roughly 43% recorded once.

The clonotype comes from a woman between 18 and 30 years old in good health. The chain links TRBV10-3 to TRBJ2-1; D gene uncertain. The sequenced material came from blood. The CDR3 loop reads CAVLMGSYNEQFF. CDR3 coding DNA: TGTGCCGTCCTTATGGGGTCCTACAATGAGCAGTTCTTC.